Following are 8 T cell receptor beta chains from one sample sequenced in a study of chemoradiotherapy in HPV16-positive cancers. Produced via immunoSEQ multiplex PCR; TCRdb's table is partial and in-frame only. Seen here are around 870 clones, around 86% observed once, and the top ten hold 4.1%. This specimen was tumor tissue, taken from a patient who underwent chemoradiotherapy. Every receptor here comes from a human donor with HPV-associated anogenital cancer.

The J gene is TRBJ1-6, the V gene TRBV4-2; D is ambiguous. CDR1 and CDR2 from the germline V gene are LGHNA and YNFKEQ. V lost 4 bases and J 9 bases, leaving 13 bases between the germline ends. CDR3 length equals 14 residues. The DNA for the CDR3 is TGTGCCAGCAGCCCAGACGGTCCGGGTTCACCCCTCCACTTT. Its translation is CASSPDGPGSPLHF.

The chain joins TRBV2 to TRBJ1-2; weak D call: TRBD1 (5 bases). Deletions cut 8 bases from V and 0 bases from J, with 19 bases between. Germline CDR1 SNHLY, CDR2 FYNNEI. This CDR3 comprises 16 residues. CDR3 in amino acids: CASPASGQEPNYGYTF. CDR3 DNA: TGTGCCAGCCCAGCGTCAGGGCAGGAACCTAACTATGGCTACACCTTC.

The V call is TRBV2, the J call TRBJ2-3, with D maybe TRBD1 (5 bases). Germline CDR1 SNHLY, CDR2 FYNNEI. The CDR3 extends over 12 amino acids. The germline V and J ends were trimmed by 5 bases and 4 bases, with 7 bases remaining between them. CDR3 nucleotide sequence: TGTGCCAGCAGTCGGACATCAGATACGCAGTATTTT. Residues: CASSRTSDTQYF. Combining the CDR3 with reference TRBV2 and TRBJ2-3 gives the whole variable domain EPEVTQTPSHQVTQMGQEVILRCVPISNHLYFYWYRQILGQKVEFLVSFYNNEISEKSEIFDDQFSVERPDGSNFTLKIRSTKLEDSAMYFCASSRTSDTQYFGPGTRLTVL.

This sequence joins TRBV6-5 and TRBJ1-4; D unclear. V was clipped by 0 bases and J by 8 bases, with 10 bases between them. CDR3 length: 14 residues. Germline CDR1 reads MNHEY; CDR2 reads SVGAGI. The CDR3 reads CASSYSIGYEKLFF. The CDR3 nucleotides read TGTGCCAGCAGTTACTCGATCGGGTACGAAAAACTGTTTTTT.

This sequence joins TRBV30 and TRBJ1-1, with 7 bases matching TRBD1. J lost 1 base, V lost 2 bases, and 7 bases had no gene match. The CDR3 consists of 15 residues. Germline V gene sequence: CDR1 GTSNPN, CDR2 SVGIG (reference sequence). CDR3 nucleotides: TGTGCCTGGAGTAAGAGGGGGCTCAGGAACACTGAAGCTTTCTTT. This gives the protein CAWSKRGLRNTEAFF.

The DNA of the CDR3 is TGTGCCAGCAGTTACTCGACAGGGTCGGGCTACGGCTACACCTTC. This codes for CASSYSTGSGYGYTF. J is TRBJ1-2 and V is TRBV6-5, with 7 bases fitting TRBD1. Trimming cost V 0 bases and J 8 bases; bases outside gene matches: 9. This CDR3 has 15 amino acids. Looked up from germline, CDR1 is MNHEY and CDR2 is SVGAGI.

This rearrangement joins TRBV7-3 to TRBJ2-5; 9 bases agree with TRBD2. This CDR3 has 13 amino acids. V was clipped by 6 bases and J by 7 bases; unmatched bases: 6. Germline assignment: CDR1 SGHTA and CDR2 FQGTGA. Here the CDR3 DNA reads TGTGCCAGCAGTAATAGCGGGGGACCGACCCAGTACTTC. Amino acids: CASSNSGGPTQYF.

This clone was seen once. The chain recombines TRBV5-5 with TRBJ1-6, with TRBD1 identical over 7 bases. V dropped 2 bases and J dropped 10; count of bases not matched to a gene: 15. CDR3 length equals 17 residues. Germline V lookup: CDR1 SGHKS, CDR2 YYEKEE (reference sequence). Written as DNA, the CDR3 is TGTGCCAGCAGCTTTAGGCCGACAGGGAATGTGGGGTCACCCCTCCACTTT. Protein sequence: CASSFRPTGNVGSPLHF.